Sequencing of this T cell receptor beta chain was carried out in a study of PD-L1 blockade in urothelial cancer. The CDR3 loop spans 14 amino acids. CDR1 and CDR2 (germline): SGHRS, YFSETQ. V lost 0 bases and J 3 bases, leaving 9 bases between the germline ends. Only in-frame clones appear in the TCRdb table, and some are missing; sequencing was by immunoSEQ multiplex PCR. This table holds 41,000 or so clones, 82% found once. The clonotype originates from a man in his sixties with urothelial cancer. The V call is TRBV5-1, the J call TRBJ2-5; D may be TRBD1 (6 bases). The source material was PBMCs, sampled around atezolizumab (anti-PD-L1) treatment. The CDR3 spells CASSLEGEEETQYF. CDR3 nucleotides: TGCGCCAGCAGCTTGGAGGGGGAAGAAGAGACCCAGTACTTC.